These 21 T cell receptor beta chains were all obtained from the same sample, sequenced in a study of STAT5B mutations in CD4+ large granular lymphocyte leukemia. Sequenced by immunoSEQ multiplex PCR; TCRdb stores in-frame clones only, minus some. Here the sample spans roughly 30,000 clones, approximately 79% being singletons. The material sequenced was CD4+ T cells from blood buffy coats. Every receptor here comes from a human donor in good health.

V and J are TRBV19 and TRBJ1-3; D remains ambiguous. This CDR3 has 12 residues. CDR1 and CDR2 from the germline V gene are LNHDA and SQIVND (reference sequence). V dropped 6 bases and J dropped 4 bases, with 7 bases sitting between them. In nucleotides, the CDR3 is TGTGCCAGTAGGGCCTCAGGAAACACCATATATTTT. Translating gives CASRASGNTIYF.

This clone has only a few counts. CDR3 coding DNA: TGTGCCAGCAGCCTACAAACAGGGTACGAGCAGTACTTC. As protein: CASSLQTGYEQYF. This chain links TRBV6-5 with TRBJ2-7, with a tentative D call TRBD1 (6 bases). This CDR3 spans 13 amino acids. The germline V gene has CDR1 MNHEY and CDR2 SVGAGI. V lost 6 bases, J lost 4 bases, and 13 bases lay in between.

The CDR3 spells CASSLWGAAGELFF. The CDR3 DNA reads as TGTGCCAGCAGCTTATGGGGCGCCGCCGGGGAGCTGTTTTTT. This sequence joins TRBV11-1 and TRBJ2-2; possibly TRBD1 for D (5 bases). CDR3 length: 14 amino acids. The V end lost 2 bases, the J end lost 6 bases, and 10 bases lay between the germline ends. The germline V gene encodes CDR1 SGHAT and CDR2 FQDESV (reference sequence).

As DNA, the CDR3 is TGCGCCAGCAGCCAAGATGGAGACAGGGGGCGCGAAGCTTTCTTT. Its protein is CASSQDGDRGREAFF. The rearrangement joins TRBV4-1 to TRBJ1-1, with TRBD1 matching over 10 bases. The CDR3 is made up of 15 amino acids. The ends lost 0 bases at V and 8 bases at J; junction bases unmatched: 6. From germline, CDR1 is MGHRA and CDR2 YSYEKL.

The chain uses TRBV6-5 and TRBJ1-4; D remains unclear. Germline V CDR1 and CDR2: MNHEY, SVGAGI. The CDR3 loop spans 14 amino acids. V lost 6 bases and J 0 bases, leaving 8 bases between the germline ends. CDR3 sequence: CASSVSATNEKLFF. The CDR3 DNA sequence: TGTGCCAGCAGCGTGAGTGCAACTAATGAAAAACTGTTTTTT.

The chain combines TRBV6-1 with TRBJ1-2, with D uncertain. This CDR3 is 13 amino acids long. Germline V gene sequence: CDR1 MNHNS, CDR2 SASEGT. Between the trimmed V and J ends, which lost 6 bases and 2 bases, there was a span of 10 bases. CDR3 sequence: CASSVTENYGYTF. The CDR3 coding sequence is TGTGCCAGCAGCGTTACAGAGAACTATGGCTACACCTTC.

This chain uses TRBV5-4 with TRBJ2-1, with D perhaps matching TRBD1 (5 bases). The germline gives CDR1 SGHNT, CDR2 YYREEE (reference sequence). The CDR3 runs 13 residues. The V end was cut by 1 base, the J end by 10 bases, with 12 bases between. CDR3 in DNA: TGTGCCAGCAGCTTGCAGGGCAGTAAGGAGCAGTTCTTC. Its translation: CASSLQGSKEQFF.

The V and J genes are TRBV19 and TRBJ1-3; D might be TRBD1 (6 bases). The CDR3 consists of 14 residues. Trimming stripped 4 bases from V and 0 bases from J, with 7 bases between. Per the germline V gene, CDR1 is LNHDA and CDR2 is SQIVND (reference sequence). CDR3 sequence: CASSRGGSGNTIYF. The CDR3 nucleotides read TGTGCCAGTAGTAGAGGGGGCTCTGGAAACACCATATATTTT.

The chain is built from TRBV7-9 and TRBJ2-3; 7 nucleotides match TRBD2. The CDR3 runs 15 residues. Per germline, CDR1 SEHNR and CDR2 FQNEAQ (reference sequence). The ends lost 0 bases at V and 5 bases at J; junction bases unmatched: 5. The CDR3 DNA reads TGTGCCAGCAGCTTAGCGGGAGGGCCGATAGATACGCAGTATTTT. Amino acids: CASSLAGGPIDTQYF.

The J gene is TRBJ1-1, the V gene TRBV7-9; 7 positions match TRBD1. CDR1 SEHNR and CDR2 FQNEAQ come from the germline V gene (reference sequence). Trimming took 6 bases from V and 1 from J; bases not matched to a gene: 5. This CDR3 region has 14 residues. CDR3 region: CASSDRVGNTEAFF. As DNA, the CDR3 is TGTGCCAGCAGTGACAGGGTAGGGAACACTGAAGCTTTCTTT.

The V call is TRBV13, the J call TRBJ2-6; TRBD1 aligns across 9 bases. The V gene's germline CDR1 is PRHDT and CDR2 FYEKMQ (reference sequence). This CDR3 contains 19 residues. After removal of 5 bases from V and 0 bases from J, the junction contained 11 bases not matched to a gene. Here the CDR3 DNA reads TGTGCCAGCAGCAGGGGACAGGGAAGGATTCTCTCTGGGGCCAACGTCCTGACTTTC. Translated, it gives CASSRGQGRILSGANVLTF.

V gene TRBV6-6 combines with J gene TRBJ2-5; D could derive from TRBD1 or TRBD2 (5 bases each). Trimming pared 6 bases from V and 3 bases from J, leaving 11 bases between. The CDR3 is 13 amino acids. Germline V gene lookup returns CDR1 MNHNY and CDR2 SVGAGI (reference sequence). The CDR3 DNA reads TGTGCCAGCAGCTTGGGACCGGAAGAGACCCAGTACTTC. It yields the protein CASSLGPEETQYF.

V gene TRBV7-8 combines with J gene TRBJ2-5, with a weak D call TRBD2 (6 bases). The germline V gene encodes CDR1 SGHVS and CDR2 FQNEAQ. V was shortened by 1 base and J by 0 bases, with 12 bases between the two germline ends. This CDR3 comprises 16 residues. CDR3: CASSLGRRGNQETQYF. The CDR3 DNA is TGTGCCAGCAGCTTAGGCCGGCGGGGAAACCAAGAGACCCAGTACTTC.

The chain carries TRBV7-6 and TRBJ1-6, with D uncertain. The CDR3 length is 14 residues. Germline loops: CDR1 SGHVS, CDR2 FNYEAQ. The V and J ends lost 2 bases and 8 bases respectively, with 10 bases between them. CDR3: CASSLLQVDSPLHF. DNA of the CDR3: TGTGCCAGCAGCTTACTCCAAGTGGATTCACCCCTCCACTTT.

This clone has a handful of counts. CDR3 sequence (DNA): TGTGCCAGCAGCTTGACAGGGACCTATGGCTACACCTTC. Protein sequence: CASSLTGTYGYTF. The chain is built from TRBV7-2 and TRBJ1-2; 7 nucleotides align to TRBD1. In germline, CDR1 is SGHTA, CDR2 FQGNSA. There are 13 residues in the CDR3. J was trimmed by 4 bases and V by 3 bases; bases with no gene match: 2.

Only a few counts were recorded for this clone. The chain's CDR3 is CAWSARGNQPQHF. In DNA, the CDR3 is TGTGCCTGGAGTGCCAGGGGGAACCAGCCCCAGCATTTT. V and J are TRBV30 and TRBJ1-5, with 7 bases fitting TRBD1. This CDR3 region has 13 residues. Germline CDR1 reads GTSNPN; CDR2 reads SVGIG (reference sequence). Trimming cost V 1 base and J 7 bases; bases outside gene matches: 4.

The chain couples TRBV6-5 to TRBJ2-7, with TRBD1 matching 8 bases. V was pared by 2 bases and J by 5 bases, with 2 bases of the junction left unmatched. Germline V gene data show CDR1 as MNHEY and CDR2 as SVGAGI. The CDR3 is made up of 13 amino acids. The CDR3: CASSYGRGHEQYF. For the CDR3, the DNA is TGTGCCAGCAGTTACGGCAGGGGGCACGAGCAGTACTTC.

The rearrangement uses TRBV15 and TRBJ2-3; 10 bases line up with TRBD2. The germline CDR1 and CDR2 sequences are LNHNV and YYDKDF (reference sequence). This CDR3 region has 15 residues. The trim removed 0 bases at V and 4 bases at J, leaving 1 base unmatched. CDR3 sequence reads: CATSRELAGPDTQYF. The CDR3 DNA is TGTGCCACCAGCAGAGAACTAGCGGGGCCAGATACGCAGTATTTT.

The chain is built from TRBV19 and TRBJ2-7, with TRBD2 matching over 7 bases. With 2 bases clipped from V and 6 bases from J, the junction kept 19 bases outside the gene matches. The CDR3 extends over 18 amino acids. The germline V gene has CDR1 LNHDA and CDR2 SQIVND (reference sequence). CDR3 bases: TGTGCCAGTAGTATAAGGGCCTTGGGCGGGAGTTTCCCCACCGAGCAGTACTTC. Protein product: CASSIRALGGSFPTEQYF.

The rearrangement links TRBV28 to TRBJ2-1; D might be TRBD1 (6 bases). Deletions cut 7 bases from V and 4 bases from J, with 14 bases between. The germline V gene has CDR1 MDHEN and CDR2 SYDVKM. The CDR3 spans 14 residues. Here the CDR3 reads CASKTADRYNEQFF. CDR3 nucleotide sequence: TGTGCCAGCAAAACAGCGGACAGATACAATGAGCAGTTCTTC.

V and J are TRBV19 and TRBJ1-4, with TRBD1 matching 10 bases. The CDR3 covers 16 residues. The junction had 15 bases not matched to a gene; V was cut back by 4 bases and J by 13 bases. CDR1 is LNHDA and CDR2 is SQIVND in the germline V gene (reference sequence). The CDR3 spells CASSNPRDRGSVGLFF. CDR3 sequence (DNA): TGTGCCAGTAGTAATCCCCGGGACAGGGGCAGCGTGGGACTGTTTTTT.